This TCR beta chain was sequenced in a study of cytomegalovirus exposure and HLA in healthy donors. About the study: Later analysis reported that the approximately 120 validation repertoires shared the platform of the approximately 670 first-cohort repertoires. Study observations and caveats: Some TCR beta chains (over 150 of them) were listed as cytomegalovirus-associated. There were some public TCRs occurring in many donors, but most TCR sequences were rare.

Between the trimmed V and J ends, which lost 0 bases and 0 bases, there was a span of 10 bases. The germline V gene encodes CDR1 SGDLS and CDR2 YYNGEE. The CDR3 is 16 amino acids. The repertoire was sequenced with immunoSEQ multiplex PCR; TCRdb's copy has only in-frame clones and lacks some. The data hold tens of thousands of clones, with 80% to 95% observed a single time. As for this clone: The antigen remains unidentified.

The J gene is TRBJ2-1, the V gene TRBV9, with D perhaps matching TRBD1 (5 bases). Specimen: PBMCs. The receptor was isolated from a young man in good health and CMV-seropositive. CDR3 region: CASSVDRQSSYNEQFF. In DNA, the CDR3 is TGTGCCAGCAGCGTAGACAGACAGAGCTCCTACAATGAGCAGTTCTTC. Using reference TRBV9 and TRBJ2-1 for the parts outside the CDR3, the full variable domain is DSGVTQTPKHLITATGQRVTLRCSPRSGDLSVYWYQQSLDQGLQFLIQYYNGEERAKGNILERFSAQQFPDLHSELNLSSLELGDSALYFCASSVDRQSSYNEQFFGPGTRLTVL.